The 30 T cell receptor beta chains listed next were all sequenced from one sample in a study of blood T cell repertoires in COVID-19. Assay used: immunoSEQ multiplex PCR; TCRdb lists only in-frame clones, some missing. In the table there are a few hundred thousand clones, roughly nine tenths of which are singletons. Sequenced material: PBMCs or T cells enriched from blood (not recorded which). The receptor source for this set is a woman aged 40-49 years who had recovered from COVID-19.

The chain has TRBV2 and TRBJ1-6, with 8 bases identical to TRBD1. V gave up 6 bases and J gave up 7 bases; unmatched junction bases: 8. This CDR3 comprises 15 residues. Germline lookup yields CDR1 SNHLY and CDR2 FYNNEI. CDR3 residues: CASSPSGQANSPLHF. For the CDR3, the DNA is TGTGCCAGCAGCCCCTCGGGACAGGCCAATTCACCCCTCCACTTT.

V usage is TRBV18 and J usage is TRBJ2-1, with 13 positions matching TRBD2. With V trimmed by 4 bases and J by 7 bases, 7 bases remained unmatched. The germline V gene has CDR1 KGHSH and CDR2 LQKENI. The CDR3 has 16 amino acids. Here the CDR3 reads CASSLLQGLAGNEQFF. The DNA of the CDR3 is TGTGCCAGCTCACTCCTGCAGGGACTAGCGGGAAATGAGCAGTTCTTC.

This clone was detected a few times. The chain employs TRBV10-3 and TRBJ2-7; perhaps TRBD2 as D (5 bases). The CDR3 covers 12 residues. The germline V and J ends were trimmed by 6 bases and 3 bases, with 9 bases remaining between them. Germline V gene sequence: CDR1 ENHRY, CDR2 SYGVKD. The CDR3 coding sequence is TGTGCCATCAGCCACCGGGACTACGAGCAGTACTTC. Translated, it gives CAISHRDYEQYF.

V is TRBV9 and J is TRBJ2-1, with 7 bases lining up with TRBD2. The V segment lost 4 bases and the J segment 5 bases; nucleotides outside the gene matches: 9. CDR3 length equals 15 residues. In germline, CDR1 is SGDLS, CDR2 YYNGEE. CDR3 sequence (DNA): TGTGCCAGCAGCACCGGGAGGCTCGCAAACAATGAGCAGTTCTTC. Residues: CASSTGRLANNEQFF.

The rearrangement links TRBV7-9 to TRBJ2-7, with TRBD1 matching 7 bases. Germline V gives CDR1 SEHNR, CDR2 FQNEAQ (reference sequence). CDR3 length: 15 residues. V lost 5 bases, J lost 5 bases, and 12 bases stayed unmatched. The CDR3 here is CASSASIDRENEQYF. CDR3 bases: TGTGCCAGCAGCGCATCCATTGACAGGGAGAACGAGCAGTACTTC.

This sequence joins TRBV6-5 and TRBJ1-2; D perhaps matches TRBD1 (6 bases). The V gene's germline CDR1 is MNHEY and CDR2 SVGAGI. V lost 6 bases, J lost 1 base, and 12 bases lay in between. The CDR3 has 14 amino acids. CDR3 sequence (DNA): TGTGCCAGCAGCAAAACAGGGATTAACTATGGCTACACCTTC. Protein: CASSKTGINYGYTF.

The chain carries TRBV28 and TRBJ1-5, with D unresolved. Germline V gene data show CDR1 as MDHEN and CDR2 as SYDVKM. V was cut by 6 bases and J by 6 bases, with 12 bases left in between. This CDR3 is 13 amino acids long. The CDR3 sequence: CASRRGSIQPQHF. The CDR3, as DNA: TGTGCCAGCAGACGAGGATCGATTCAGCCCCAGCATTTT.

The chain employs TRBV4-1 and TRBJ1-2; 10 positions agree with TRBD1. This CDR3 comprises 16 residues. The trim removed 4 bases at V and 3 bases at J, leaving 8 bases unmatched. From germline, CDR1 is MGHRA and CDR2 YSYEKL. DNA of the CDR3: TGCGCCAGCAGCCGTGGACAGGGGGTCAACGACTATGGCTACACCTTC. Translated, it gives CASSRGQGVNDYGYTF.

This clone was recorded once. J is TRBJ2-2 and V is TRBV30; D is perhaps TRBD2 (6 bases). Germline CDR1 is GTSNPN and CDR2 is SVGIG (reference sequence). CDR3 size: 15 residues. Between the trimmed V and J ends, which lost 0 bases and 7 bases, there was a span of 15 bases. CDR3 amino acids: CAWSVLSGQGGELFF. CDR3 nucleotide sequence: TGTGCCTGGAGTGTACTGAGCGGGCAGGGCGGGGAGCTGTTTTTT.

The rearrangement joins TRBV28 to TRBJ2-7; D might be TRBD1 (7 bases). From germline, CDR1 is MDHEN and CDR2 SYDVKM. The CDR3 covers 15 residues. V was clipped by 7 bases and J by 3 bases, with 19 bases between them. The CDR3 reads CASTTIDREVYEQYF. DNA for the CDR3: TGTGCCAGCACCACGATCGACAGGGAGGTCTACGAGCAGTACTTC.

The chain joins TRBV6-5 to TRBJ2-7, with 14 bases aligning to TRBD2. The germline V gene encodes CDR1 MNHEY and CDR2 SVGAGI. The CDR3 has 14 residues. The V and J ends lost 8 bases and 6 bases, in that order; junction bases with no gene match: 6. The CDR3 DNA follows: TGTGCCAGCGCACAGGGACTAGCGGGAGTCGAGCAGTACTTC. Amino acids: CASAQGLAGVEQYF.

The rearrangement uses TRBV19 and TRBJ2-5; D uncertain. The CDR3 extends over 13 amino acids. In germline, CDR1 is LNHDA, CDR2 SQIVND (reference sequence). The V end lost 5 bases, the J end lost 1 base, and 8 bases lay between the germline ends. CDR3 in amino acids: CASSGHIQETQYF. CDR3 sequence (DNA): TGTGCCAGTAGTGGGCACATCCAAGAGACCCAGTACTTC.

This CDR3 is CASRGQGAGSPLHF. The CDR3 coding sequence is TGTGCCAGCAGGGGACAGGGGGCAGGATCACCCCTCCACTTT. J is TRBJ1-6 and V is TRBV14; 12 nucleotides align to TRBD1. This CDR3 comprises 14 residues. J was trimmed by 10 bases and V by 6 bases; bases with no gene match: 4. Germline V gene sequence: CDR1 SGHDN, CDR2 FVKESK.

The chain combines TRBV7-3 with TRBJ2-3; tentatively, D is TRBD1 (6 bases). Trimming pared 5 bases from V and 4 bases from J, leaving 16 bases between. The germline V gene encodes CDR1 SGHTA and CDR2 FQGTGA. This CDR3 is 15 amino acids long. This CDR3 reads CASSPGEGIADTQYF. The CDR3 DNA sequence: TGTGCCAGCAGCCCAGGGGAAGGGATTGCAGATACGCAGTATTTT.

The V and J genes are TRBV2 and TRBJ2-5; 8 bases align to TRBD1. Germline V gene sequence: CDR1 SNHLY, CDR2 FYNNEI. V lost 6 bases, J lost 0 bases, and 3 bases stayed unmatched. The CDR3 runs to 14 residues. The CDR3 coding sequence is TGTGCCAGCAGGGGGACAGGATACCAAGAGACCCAGTACTTC. Translated, it gives CASRGTGYQETQYF.

This chain connects TRBV27 to TRBJ1-4; D gene uncertain. There are 16 residues in the CDR3. In germline, CDR1 is MNHEY, CDR2 SMNVEV (reference sequence). The V gene lost 4 bases and the J gene lost 4 bases, with 16 bases spanning the gap. The CDR3 here is CASSSNLGLLNEKLFF. The CDR3 DNA sequence: TGTGCCAGCAGTTCAAACCTGGGCCTTCTTAATGAAAAACTGTTTTTT.

The V gene is TRBV2, the J gene TRBJ2-1, with 7 bases aligning to TRBD2. CDR1 and CDR2 from the germline V gene are SNHLY and FYNNEI. The CDR3 contains 15 residues. The trim removed 8 bases at V and 0 bases at J, leaving 7 bases unmatched. CDR3 in amino acids: CASYSIAGSYNEQFF. The CDR3, as DNA: TGTGCCAGCTACAGTATAGCGGGCTCCTACAATGAGCAGTTCTTC.

This clone was recorded only once. The chain combines TRBV9 with TRBJ1-3; D is possibly TRBD1 (5 bases). The CDR3 extends over 15 amino acids. The V gene lost 0 bases and the J gene lost 2 bases, with 9 bases spanning the gap. CDR1 SGDLS and CDR2 YYNGEE come from the germline V gene. CDR3 sequence reads: CASSVGGTTGNTIYF. The CDR3 region has the DNA TGTGCCAGCAGCGTAGGTGGGACTACTGGAAACACCATATATTTT.

V and J are TRBV19 and TRBJ2-1; possible D gene TRBD1, 5 bases. V lost 3 bases to trimming and J lost 7 bases, with 10 bases between them. Germline V gives CDR1 LNHDA, CDR2 SQIVND (reference sequence). The CDR3 contains 13 residues. The CDR3 DNA follows: TGTGCCAGTAGTATCGGGCAGGGAAATGAGCAGTTCTTC. Protein sequence: CASSIGQGNEQFF.

The chain recombines TRBV19 with TRBJ1-2; D ambiguous. Germline CDR1 and CDR2: LNHDA and SQIVND (reference sequence). Between the trimmed V and J ends, which lost 2 bases and 5 bases, there was a span of 9 bases. The length of the CDR3 is 13 residues. The CDR3 loop is CASSINLQYGYTF. CDR3 coding DNA: TGTGCCAGTAGTATAAACCTACAGTATGGCTACACCTTC.

This chain connects TRBV18 to TRBJ2-3; D may be TRBD2 (6 bases). CDR1 KGHSH and CDR2 LQKENI come from the germline V gene. The CDR3 totals 16 residues. V was shortened by 3 bases and J by 5 bases, with 18 bases between the two germline ends. This CDR3 is CASSPSGTGSGDTQYF. DNA for the CDR3: TGTGCCAGCTCACCCTCCGGGACCGGGAGCGGAGATACGCAGTATTTT.

The genes are TRBV28 and TRBJ2-7; no clear D. The length of the CDR3 is 13 residues. The germline CDR1 and CDR2 sequences are MDHEN and SYDVKM. V was cut by 2 bases and J by 6 bases, with 11 bases left in between. CDR3 coding DNA: TGTGCCAGCAGTTTAGGAATAGGCGGCGAGCAGTACTTC. It translates to CASSLGIGGEQYF. Together with reference TRBV28 and TRBJ2-7, the CDR3 gives the full variable domain: DVKVTQSSRYLVKRTGEKVFLECVQDMDHENMFWYRQDPGLGLRLIYFSYDVKMKEKGDIPEGYSVSREKKERFSLILESASTNQTSMYLCASSLGIGGEQYFGPGTRLTVT.

The gene calls are TRBV13 and TRBJ2-5; 13 nucleotides match TRBD2. The CDR3 consists of 16 residues. Per germline, CDR1 PRHDT and CDR2 FYEKMQ (reference sequence). Losses at the gene ends were 5 bases for V and 5 bases for J; bases not matched to a gene: 8. The CDR3 spells CASSARILAGGETQYF. Written as DNA, the CDR3 is TGTGCCAGCAGCGCAAGGATACTAGCGGGAGGGGAGACCCAGTACTTC.

This chain links TRBV14 with TRBJ1-5; perhaps TRBD1 as D (6 bases). CDR3 length: 16 amino acids. Between the trimmed V and J ends, which lost 0 bases and 3 bases, there was a span of 12 bases. Germline V gene lookup returns CDR1 SGHDN and CDR2 FVKESK. The CDR3: CASSQELYRDNQPQHF. The CDR3 bases are TGTGCCAGCAGCCAAGAGCTCTACAGGGACAATCAGCCCCAGCATTTT.

This clone was picked up one time. The chain links TRBV19 to TRBJ2-7; 9 nucleotides agree with TRBD2. Germline V gene data show CDR1 as LNHDA and CDR2 as SQIVND (reference sequence). The CDR3 has 16 residues. J gave up 0 bases and V 4 bases, and 7 bases lay outside the gene matches. CDR3 DNA: TGTGCCAGTAGTAACGGACTAGCGCCGAGCTCCTACGAGCAGTACTTC. The encoded protein is CASSNGLAPSSYEQYF.

The DNA of the CDR3 is TGTGCCAGTAGTATTAGTGGCGGGCGGGGGCAGTATTTT. Translated: CASSISGGRGQYF. V gene TRBV19 combines with J gene TRBJ2-3, with D perhaps TRBD2 (6 bases). This CDR3 has 13 residues. The germline V gene encodes CDR1 LNHDA and CDR2 SQIVND (reference sequence). Trimming shortened V by 3 bases and J by 11 bases, and 15 bases separated the two germline ends.

Written as DNA, the CDR3 is TGTGCCAGTCGGGTCGGCTCCTTCGGAACAGATACGCAGTATTTT. This encodes CASRVGSFGTDTQYF. The V gene is TRBV19, the J gene TRBJ2-3; D unresolved. The CDR3 sequence is 15 residues long. CDR1 is LNHDA and CDR2 is SQIVND in the germline V gene (reference sequence). Between the trimmed V and J ends, which lost 8 bases and 3 bases, there was a span of 18 bases. Looking up the rest from reference TRBV19 and TRBJ2-3 gives the full variable domain: DGGITQSPKYLFRKEGQNVTLSCEQNLNHDAMYWYRQDPGQGLRLIYYSQIVNDFQKGDIAEGYSVSREKKESFPLTVTSAQKNPTAFYLCASRVGSFGTDTQYFGPGTRLTVL.

This clone was observed once. The chain joins TRBV28 to TRBJ2-7; tentatively, D is TRBD1 (6 bases). Looked up from germline, CDR1 is MDHEN and CDR2 is SYDVKM. CDR3 length: 13 residues. The V end lost 5 bases, the J end lost 3 bases, and 11 bases lay between the germline ends. In DNA, the CDR3 is TGTGCCAGCAGTAGACAGGATATCTACGAGCAGTACTTC. Translated, it gives CASSRQDIYEQYF. Variable domain in full (rest from reference TRBV28 and TRBJ2-7): DVKVTQSSRYLVKRTGEKVFLECVQDMDHENMFWYRQDPGLGLRLIYFSYDVKMKEKGDIPEGYSVSREKKERFSLILESASTNQTSMYLCASSRQDIYEQYFGPGTRLTVT.

V gene TRBV5-4 combines with J gene TRBJ2-1; no definite D call. Per the germline V gene, CDR1 is SGHNT and CDR2 is YYREEE (reference sequence). The CDR3 runs 14 residues. Trimming left V 8 bases short and J 0 bases short, with 12 bases between. CDR3 region: CASGRGDSYNEQFF. The CDR3, as DNA: TGTGCCAGTGGCCGAGGAGACTCCTACAATGAGCAGTTCTTC. The whole variable domain, remainder taken from reference TRBV5-4 and TRBJ2-1, is ETGVTQSPTHLIKTRGQQVTLRCSSQSGHNTVSWYQQALGQGPQFIFQYYREEENGRGNFPPRFSGLQFPNYSSELNVNALELDDSALYLCASGRGDSYNEQFFGPGTRLTVL.

This sequence joins TRBV11-3 and TRBJ2-1, with D possibly being TRBD1 (6 bases). Trimming stripped 5 bases from V and 6 bases from J, with 11 bases between. From germline, CDR1 is SGHNT and CDR2 YENEEA. CDR3 length equals 13 residues. The CDR3 protein is CASSRNRVNEQFF. The CDR3 DNA follows: TGTGCCAGCAGCCGAAACAGGGTCAATGAGCAGTTCTTC.